One and the same sample provided the 20 T cell receptor beta chains below, sequenced in a study of blood T cell repertoires in COVID-19. Sequencing was performed with immunoSEQ multiplex PCR; in TCRdb, only in-frame clones are kept and a portion is missing. This table holds fewer than 200,000 clones, roughly 81% found once. Sequenced sample: peripheral blood. All receptors come from a woman older than 75 with COVID-19, enrolled during active disease.

The chain carries TRBV15 and TRBJ1-6; TRBD1 aligns across 7 bases. V dropped 2 bases and J dropped 7; count of bases not matched to a gene: 8. The CDR3 covers 16 residues. Germline V lookup: CDR1 LNHNV, CDR2 YYDKDF (reference sequence). CDR3 coding DNA: TGTGCCACCAGCAGATTCCACGGGACAGCAAATTCACCCCTCCACTTT. This gives the protein CATSRFHGTANSPLHF.

The chain's CDR3 is CASASGVDNSPLHF. As DNA, the CDR3 is TGTGCTAGTGCCTCAGGGGTAGATAATTCACCCCTCCACTTT. The rearrangement joins TRBV12-5 to TRBJ1-6; perhaps TRBD1 as D (6 bases). CDR3 length: 14 amino acids. Trimming left V 7 bases short and J 5 bases short, with 12 bases between. The germline V gene encodes CDR1 LGHNT and CDR2 FRNRAP.

This rearrangement joins TRBV27 to TRBJ2-7; the match to TRBD1 covers 8 bases. Per the germline V gene, CDR1 is MNHEY and CDR2 is SMNVEV (reference sequence). The CDR3 contains 13 residues. V was pared by 7 bases and J by 7 bases, with 9 bases of the junction left unmatched. CDR3 protein: CASTPGGAREQYF. The CDR3 DNA follows: TGTGCCAGCACCCCAGGGGGCGCAAGGGAGCAGTACTTC.

The CDR3 DNA sequence: TGTGCCAGTAGCCTTACGATGACAGGGCTCCCTAACTATGGCTACACCTTC. This encodes CASSLTMTGLPNYGYTF. V and J are TRBV19 and TRBJ1-2; TRBD1 aligns across 7 bases. This CDR3 has 17 amino acids. The germline CDR1 and CDR2 sequences are LNHDA and SQIVND (reference sequence). After removal of 6 bases from V and 0 bases from J, the junction contained 13 bases not matched to a gene.

V is TRBV6-2 or TRBV6-3 and J is TRBJ1-1; D is possibly TRBD1 (5 bases). V was trimmed by 6 bases and J by 0 bases, leaving 17 bases between them. The germline V gene encodes CDR1 MNHEY and CDR2 SVGEGT. This CDR3 region has 16 residues. CDR3 nucleotide sequence: TGTGCCAGCAGCCCTCCCCCTGACAGATTGAACACTGAAGCTTTCTTT. Translated, it gives CASSPPPDRLNTEAFF.

The V and J genes are TRBV7-3 and TRBJ2-1, with D possibly being TRBD1 (5 bases). V was shortened by 4 bases and J by 4 bases, with 14 bases between the two germline ends. CDR1 SGHTA and CDR2 FQGTGA come from the germline V gene. The length of the CDR3 is 15 residues. CDR3 sequence reads: CASSSLMGRYNEQFF. The DNA of the CDR3 is TGTGCCAGCAGCTCCCTGATGGGGCGGTACAATGAGCAGTTCTTC.

The chain has TRBV18 and TRBJ1-4; 12 nucleotides agree with TRBD1. The CDR3 covers 16 residues. Germline V gene data show CDR1 as KGHSH and CDR2 as LQKENI. Germline trimming cut 1 base from V and 6 bases from J; bases unmatched to any gene: 3. The CDR3 coding sequence is TGTGCCAGCTCACCACGGGGACAGGGGGCGGATGAAAAACTGTTTTTT. Protein sequence: CASSPRGQGADEKLFF.

The genes are TRBV10-3 and TRBJ1-2; no reliable D call. Per germline, CDR1 ENHRY and CDR2 SYGVKD. The CDR3 contains 13 residues. The germline V and J ends were trimmed by 2 bases and 6 bases, with 10 bases remaining between them. The CDR3 here is CAISEEVSDGYTF. In DNA, the CDR3 is TGTGCCATCAGTGAGGAGGTTTCGGATGGCTACACCTTC.

The CDR3 here is CATSDLAGGETQYF. Here the CDR3 DNA reads TGTGCCACCAGTGATTTGGCGGGAGGAGAGACCCAGTACTTC. This rearrangement joins TRBV24-1 to TRBJ2-5; 8 bases map to TRBD2. This CDR3 region has 14 residues. Trimming removed 0 bases from V and 4 bases from J; junction bases left unmatched: 0. Per germline, CDR1 KGHDR and CDR2 SFDVKD.

V and J are TRBV4-3 and TRBJ1-2; 10 nucleotides align to TRBD1. After removal of 1 base from V and 8 bases from J, the junction contained 7 bases not matched to a gene. CDR1 is LGHNA and CDR2 is YSLEER in the germline V gene. This CDR3 is built from 15 residues. The CDR3 sequence: CASSQGLDRGQGYTF. The CDR3 nucleotides read TGCGCCAGCAGCCAAGGACTCGACAGGGGGCAGGGCTACACCTTC.

The chain combines TRBV2 with TRBJ2-3; 7 bases are a match to TRBD2. The CDR3 spans 15 residues. V lost 2 bases and J lost 2; bases outside the gene matches: 4. Germline CDR1 reads SNHLY; CDR2 reads FYNNEI. CDR3 protein: CASSEWGGDTDTQYF. The CDR3 nucleotides are TGTGCCAGCAGTGAATGGGGAGGGGACACAGATACGCAGTATTTT.

This clone was detected once. The chain is built from TRBV27 and TRBJ2-1; TRBD2 is a possible D gene (6 bases). The CDR3 has 13 residues. V gave up 3 bases and J gave up 10 bases, with 13 bases separating them. In germline, CDR1 is MNHEY, CDR2 SMNVEV (reference sequence). The CDR3 coding sequence is TGTGCCAGCAGTTTCTTCATGAGCGGGGAGCAGTTCTTC. The encoded protein is CASSFFMSGEQFF.

The V call is TRBV11-3, the J call TRBJ2-3; 9 bases map to TRBD1. V lost 4 bases to trimming and J lost 6 bases; unmatched junction nucleotides: 5. CDR1 and CDR2 from the germline V gene are SGHNT and YENEEA. The CDR3 consists of 14 residues. The CDR3 nucleotides are TGTGCCAGCAGCTCGGGACAGGGATGGGATACGCAGTATTTT. Its protein product is CASSSGQGWDTQYF.

The chain is built from TRBV22-1 and TRBJ1-1; no DNA check was done on the table's D call, TRBD1. TRBV22-1 is designated a pseudogene. CDR3 length: 20 amino acids. The DNA of the CDR3 is TGTCCTGGGAGCGCCCCTCGGACCCCGGGACAGAGATATCGAAACACTGAAGCTTTCTTT. Amino acids: CPGSAPRTPGQRYRNTEAFF.

The chain couples TRBV5-1 to TRBJ1-1; 7 nucleotides match TRBD1. Germline trimming cut 0 bases from V and 6 bases from J; bases unmatched to any gene: 11. Germline V gives CDR1 SGHRS, CDR2 YFSETQ. CDR3 length: 16 amino acids. As DNA, the CDR3 is TGCGCCAGCAGCTTGGTCCAGGGGGTATCGCTTTCTGAAGCTTTCTTT. This sequence encodes CASSLVQGVSLSEAFF.

The V gene is TRBV6-2 or TRBV6-3, the J gene TRBJ2-1, with 13 nucleotides matching TRBD2. V lost 0 bases to trimming and J lost 4 bases; unmatched junction nucleotides: 12. CDR3 length equals 20 residues. CDR1 MNHEY and CDR2 SVGEGT come from the germline V gene. The CDR3 loop is CASSYSGTSGEWSLYNEQFF. The CDR3 nucleotides are TGTGCCAGCAGTTACTCGGGGACTAGCGGGGAATGGTCTTTATACAATGAGCAGTTCTTC.

The V gene is TRBV19, the J gene TRBJ1-1, with 9 bases identical to TRBD1. The CDR3 length is 14 residues. Germline CDR1 reads LNHDA; CDR2 reads SQIVND (reference sequence). J gave up 3 bases and V 2 bases, and 1 base lay outside the gene matches. The CDR3 nucleotides are TGTGCCAGTAGTATAACAGGGGGCTACACTGAAGCTTTCTTT. Its translation is CASSITGGYTEAFF.

The chain uses TRBV28 and TRBJ1-2; possible D gene TRBD1, 6 bases. CDR1 and CDR2 (germline): MDHEN, SYDVKM. The CDR3 covers 13 residues. V shed 2 bases and J shed 5 bases, with 9 bases lying between them. The CDR3 spells CASSLGGRYGYTF. CDR3 sequence (DNA): TGTGCCAGCAGTTTAGGGGGCCGTTATGGCTACACCTTC.

The chain combines TRBV7-8 with TRBJ1-5; tentative D call: TRBD1 (5 bases). Trimming stripped 5 bases from V and 5 bases from J, with 10 bases between. The CDR3 is made up of 13 amino acids. Germline values: CDR1 SGHVS, CDR2 FQNEAQ. CDR3 nucleotide sequence: TGTGCCAGCAGCCCGGGGGTCTATCAGCCCCAGCATTTT. It codes for CASSPGVYQPQHF.

V and J are TRBV28 and TRBJ2-7; TRBD2 might be the D (7 bases). Germline V gene lookup returns CDR1 MDHEN and CDR2 SYDVKM. CDR3 size: 13 residues. V was pared by 6 bases and J by 6 bases, with 15 bases between. CDR3 residues: CASSLQGGGEQYF. The CDR3, as DNA: TGTGCCAGCAGCTTACAGGGAGGGGGCGAGCAGTACTTC.